The rows below give T cell receptor beta chains drawn from one sample of a study of T cells after yellow fever vaccination. TCRdb re-called the 5' RACE reads with MiXCR, one entry per CDR3 protein. Of 29,000 or so distinct CDR3 sequences in the sample, about 5% are singletons; the top ten hold more than 40%. Sequenced material: CD8+ T cells sorted from PBMCs, taken 10 days after the yellow fever booster vaccination. These receptors were taken from a man younger than 40 who received the YFV17D yellow fever vaccine. CDR3s include the opening cysteine and the closing phenylalanine or tryptophan. D genes are given only for firm matches. Not every row has a clone size; where given, it reads once, few, many or a size class.

clone_size	v_call	j_call	d_call	cdr3_aa	cdr3_nt
many	TRBV5-6	TRBJ2-5	.	CASSSPGHGHQETQYF	TGTGCCAGCAGCTCCCCGGGACACGGGCACCAAGAGACCCAGTACTTC
many	TRBV30	TRBJ2-3	.	CAWSVGDTQYF	TGTGCCTGGAGTGTTGGGGATACGCAGTATTTT
many	TRBV6-2/TRBV6-3	TRBJ1-1	.	CASSTGTPPAFF	TGTGCCAGCAGTACCGGGACGCCCCCAGCTTTCTTT
many	TRBV25-1	TRBJ2-5	.	CASSEGEWRAQETQYF	TGTGCCAGCAGTGAGGGGGAGTGGAGGGCACAAGAGACCCAGTACTTC
many	TRBV18	TRBJ2-7	.	CASSPDPGTKAYEQYF	TGTGCCAGCTCACCAGACCCCGGGACAAAAGCCTACGAGCAGTACTTC
many	TRBV10-3	TRBJ2-1	.	CAISEPRIGTPRDNEQFF	TGTGCCATCAGTGAGCCGAGAATTGGGACACCAAGGGACAATGAGCAGTTCTTC
many	TRBV6-5	TRBJ2-1	TRBD1	CASSYSTQGPNEQFF	TGTGCCAGCAGTTACTCGACACAGGGGCCGAATGAGCAGTTCTTC
medium-sized	TRBV5-1	TRBJ2-1	TRBD2	CASSSSGSYNEQFF	TGCGCCAGCTCATCTAGCGGGAGTTACAATGAGCAGTTCTTC
many	TRBV5-1	TRBJ2-7	TRBD2	CASSLSPGGSSYEQYF	TGCGCCAGCAGCTTGTCCCCGGGAGGATCCTCCTACGAGCAGTACTTC
.	TRBV7-7	TRBJ1-1	.	CASSSAVNTEAFF	TGTGCTAGCAGCTCGGCTGTGAACACTGAAGCTTTCTTT
many	TRBV7-6	TRBJ2-6	TRBD1	CASILQGQDSSSGANVLTF	TGTGCCAGCATCTTACAGGGACAGGACTCCAGCTCTGGGGCCAACGTCCTGACTTTC
many	TRBV12-3/TRBV12-4	TRBJ2-5	TRBD2	CASTAGLAGGVQETQYF	TGTGCCAGCACTGCAGGACTAGCGGGAGGGGTACAAGAGACCCAGTACTTC
many	TRBV12-3/TRBV12-4	TRBJ2-7	.	CASAYSQYEQYF	TGTGCCAGCGCGTACTCACAGTACGAGCAGTACTTC
many	TRBV12-3/TRBV12-4	TRBJ2-1	TRBD1	CASSLGGGTGYNEQFF	TGTGCCAGCAGTTTAGGGGGTGGGACAGGTTACAATGAGCAGTTCTTC
many	TRBV11-2	TRBJ2-3	TRBD1	CASSLDRPSDTQYF	TGTGCCAGCAGCTTGGACAGGCCTTCAGATACGCAGTATTTT
many	TRBV30	TRBJ2-7	TRBD2	CASAASGRGGSYEQYF	TGTGCCTCGGCGGCTAGCGGGAGAGGCGGATCCTACGAGCAGTACTTC
many	TRBV7-9	TRBJ2-1	.	CASSLEGYEQFF	TGTGCCAGCAGCTTAGAGGGCTATGAGCAGTTCTTC
many	TRBV5-1	TRBJ1-1	.	CASSLVSLNTEAFF	TGCGCCAGCAGCTTGGTCAGCCTGAACACTGAAGCTTTCTTT
medium-sized	TRBV7-6	TRBJ1-4	.	CASSDGRLNEKLFF	TGTGCCAGCAGCGACGGACGGTTAAATGAAAAACTGTTTTTT
many	TRBV5-1	TRBJ1-5	.	CASSLGGISNQPQHF	TGCGCCAGCAGCTTGGGGGGGATTAGCAATCAGCCCCAGCATTTT
.	TRBV4-3	TRBJ2-2	.	CASSQALATNTGELFF	TGCGCCAGCAGCCAAGCTTTAGCGACCAACACCGGGGAGCTGTTTTTT
many	TRBV4-3	TRBJ2-1	TRBD2	CASSQVAGLASYNEQFF	TGCGCCAGCAGCCAAGTGGCGGGACTAGCGTCATACAATGAGCAGTTCTTC
many	TRBV29-1	TRBJ2-7	.	CSVERGNNEQYF	TGCAGCGTTGAACGGGGGAACAACGAGCAGTACTTC
many	TRBV20-1	TRBJ2-7	TRBD2	CSASGSPSSYEQYF	TGCAGTGCGAGCGGGAGCCCGAGCTCCTACGAGCAGTACTTC
few	TRBV29-1	TRBJ2-7	.	CSVDGGSGTGPSEQYF	TGCAGCGTCGATGGAGGGTCCGGGACTGGACCTTCCGAGCAGTACTTC
many	TRBV20-1	TRBJ2-7	.	CSARDRGGHPYEQYF	TGCAGTGCTAGAGACAGGGGGGGCCACCCCTACGAGCAGTACTTC
many	TRBV7-2	TRBJ2-1	.	CASSLPAVSSYNEQFF	TGTGCCAGCAGCCTACCGGCGGTTAGCTCCTACAATGAGCAGTTCTTC
many	TRBV9	TRBJ2-5	.	CASSAPSQETQYF	TGTGCCAGCAGCGCCCCTTCCCAAGAGACCCAGTACTTC
many	TRBV6-6	TRBJ2-7	TRBD2	CASSYPGGSEQYF	TGTGCCAGCAGTTACCCCGGGGGGTCCGAGCAGTACTTC
many	TRBV7-2	TRBJ1-5	.	CASSRGQINQPQHF	TGTGCCAGCAGTCGGGGGCAAATCAATCAGCCCCAGCATTTT
many	TRBV27	TRBJ2-5	.	CASSLSAVETQYF	TGTGCCAGCAGTTTATCTGCGGTTGAGACCCAGTACTTC
many	TRBV9	TRBJ2-1	.	CASSVEDGGVVWNEQFF	TGTGCCAGCAGCGTAGAGGACGGGGGAGTAGTTTGGAATGAGCAGTTCTTC
few	TRBV4-3	TRBJ2-5	TRBD2	CASSPMVTSGETQYF	TGCGCCAGCAGCCCTATGGTGACTAGCGGAGAGACCCAGTACTTC
.	TRBV29-1	TRBJ2-2	TRBD2	CSAGTSGNTGELFF	TGCAGCGCCGGGACTAGCGGAAACACCGGGGAGCTGTTTTTT
many	TRBV13	TRBJ2-2	TRBD1	CASSPGQGAGGAFTGELFF	TGTGCCAGCAGCCCCGGACAGGGGGCGGGGGGGGCCTTCACCGGGGAGCTGTTTTTT
many	TRBV6-2/TRBV6-3	TRBJ2-4	TRBD2	CASSLRLASPYF	TGTGCCAGCAGTCTCCGACTAGCCAGCCCGTACTTC
many	TRBV20-1	TRBJ2-1	.	CSANSYSYNEQFF	TGCAGTGCCAACTCCTACTCCTACAATGAGCAGTTCTTC
many	TRBV12-3/TRBV12-4	TRBJ2-7	TRBD1	CASSLWTGVEQYF	TGTGCCAGCAGTTTGTGGACAGGGGTCGAGCAGTACTTC
many	TRBV7-9	TRBJ2-7	TRBD2	CASSSDGGYEQYF	TGTGCCAGCAGCTCAGACGGGGGGTACGAGCAGTACTTC
many	TRBV12-3/TRBV12-4	TRBJ2-1	.	CASSLAGNNEQFF	TGTGCCAGCAGTTTAGCGGGTAACAATGAGCAGTTCTTC
many	TRBV5-1	TRBJ2-2	.	CASSPFKENTGELFF	TGCGCCAGCAGCCCGTTTAAAGAAAACACCGGGGAGCTGTTTTTT
many	TRBV6-2/TRBV6-3	TRBJ2-7	TRBD2	CASSSPGTSVYEQYF	TGTGCCAGCAGTAGTCCCGGGACTAGCGTCTACGAGCAGTACTTC
many	TRBV29-1	TRBJ2-1	TRBD2	CSVEVVVVAGAVPYNEQFF	TGCAGCGTTGAAGTGGTGGTTGTGGCGGGAGCTGTACCCTACAATGAGCAGTTCTTC
many	TRBV9	TRBJ2-3	.	CASSVAGAGADTQYF	TGTGCCAGCAGCGTAGCTGGGGCAGGGGCAGATACGCAGTATTTT
.	TRBV6-1	TRBJ2-5	.	CASSPTGAGETQYF	TGTGCCAGCAGTCCGACGGGGGCCGGGGAGACCCAGTACTTC
many	TRBV6-2/TRBV6-3	TRBJ2-3	.	CASSPRYDADTQYF	TGTGCCAGCAGTCCCCGTTATGACGCTGATACGCAGTATTTT
.	TRBV11-2	TRBJ1-1	.	CASSLGSSGRTEAFF	TGTGCCAGCAGCTTAGGCTCATCAGGGCGAACTGAAGCTTTCTTT
many	TRBV7-3	TRBJ2-1	TRBD2	CASSLRSGSISYNEQFF	TGTGCCAGCAGCTTACGGAGCGGGAGTATCTCCTACAATGAGCAGTTCTTC
many	TRBV5-1	TRBJ2-2	.	CASSTLTDPAGELFF	TGCGCCAGCAGCACCTTGACAGATCCCGCCGGGGAGCTGTTTTTT
many	TRBV20-1	TRBJ2-6	TRBD1	CSATRQGPSGANVLTF	TGCAGTGCTACTAGACAGGGCCCCTCTGGGGCCAACGTCCTGACTTTC